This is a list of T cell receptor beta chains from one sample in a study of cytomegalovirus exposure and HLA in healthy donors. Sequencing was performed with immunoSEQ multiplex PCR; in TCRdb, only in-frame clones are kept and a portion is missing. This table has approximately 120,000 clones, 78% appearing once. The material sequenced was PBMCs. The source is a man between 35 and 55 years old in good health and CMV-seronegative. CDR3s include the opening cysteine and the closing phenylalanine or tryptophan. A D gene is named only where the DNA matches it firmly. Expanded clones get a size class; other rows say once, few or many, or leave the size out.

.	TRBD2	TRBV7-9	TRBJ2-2	CSSSHTAGTNTGELFF	TGTTCCAGCAGCCACACAGCGGGGACGAACACCGGGGAGCTGTTTTTT
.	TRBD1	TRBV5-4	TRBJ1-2	CASSSSRTGGSSGGYTF	TGTGCCAGCAGCTCATCCCGGACAGGGGGCTCCTCAGGGGGCTACACCTTC
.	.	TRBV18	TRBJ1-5	CASSLESRGQPQHF	TGTGCCAGCTCACTTGAGTCACGTGGTCAGCCCCAGCATTTT
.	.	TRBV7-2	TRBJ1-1	CASSLGPGYTEAFF	TGTGCCAGCAGCTTAGGACCAGGATACACTGAAGCTTTCTTT
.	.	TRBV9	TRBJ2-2	CASSGKSGIPGELFF	TGTGCCAGCAGCGGGAAATCAGGGATCCCCGGGGAGCTGTTTTTT
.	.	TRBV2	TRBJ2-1	CASSQLPGNEQFF	TGTGCCAGCAGCCAACTCCCGGGTAATGAGCAGTTCTTC
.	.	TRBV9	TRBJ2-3	CASSVDPGNTDTQYF	TGTGCCAGCAGCGTAGACCCAGGGAACACAGATACGCAGTATTTT
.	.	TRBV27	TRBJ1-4	CASSLMGGGEKLFF	TGTGCCAGCAGTTTAATGGGGGGGGGTGAAAAACTGTTTTTT
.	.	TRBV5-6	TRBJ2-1	CASSPLGTQAGEQFF	TGTGCCAGCAGCCCCCTCGGGACTCAGGCAGGCGAGCAGTTCTTC
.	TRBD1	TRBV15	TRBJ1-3	CATSRVPGQGFSGNTIYF	TGTGCCACCAGCAGAGTTCCGGGACAGGGTTTCTCTGGAAACACCATATATTTT
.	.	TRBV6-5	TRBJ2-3	CASSSRGDTQYF	TGTGCCAGCAGTAGCCGCGGAGATACGCAGTATTTT
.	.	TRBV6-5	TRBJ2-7	CASSHLGPAYEQYF	TGTGCCAGCAGTCACCTGGGGCCAGCCTACGAGCAGTACTTC
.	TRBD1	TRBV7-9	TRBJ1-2	CASSRDRGFFGYTF	TGTGCCAGCAGCCGGGACAGGGGGTTTTTTGGCTACACCTTC
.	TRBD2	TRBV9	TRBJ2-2	CASSSRGANTGELFF	TGTGCCAGCAGCTCCCGGGGGGCGAACACCGGGGAGCTGTTTTTT
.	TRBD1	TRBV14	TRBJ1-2	CASSPIQGVHGYTF	TGTGCCAGCAGCCCTATTCAGGGGGTGCATGGCTACACCTTC
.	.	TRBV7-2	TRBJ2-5	CASSPVGTGGAKTQYF	TGTGCCAGCAGCCCTGTTGGGACGGGGGGCGCGAAGACCCAGTACTTC
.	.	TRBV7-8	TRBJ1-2	CASSLWDTAQSGYTF	TGTGCCAGCAGCCTTTGGGACACCGCTCAATCTGGCTACACCTTC
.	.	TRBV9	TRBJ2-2	CASTRERGELFF	TGTGCCAGTACCCGGGAGCGGGGGGAGCTGTTTTTT
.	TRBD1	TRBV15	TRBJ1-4	CATSSRTGIGLFF	TGTGCCACCAGCAGTAGGACAGGGATAGGTCTGTTTTTT
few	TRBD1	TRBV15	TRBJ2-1	CATSMTGAANEQFF	TGTGCCACCAGCATGACAGGGGCGGCCAATGAGCAGTTCTTC
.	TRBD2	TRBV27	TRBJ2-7	CASSFGGGYEQYF	TGTGCCAGCAGTTTTGGCGGGGGCTACGAGCAGTACTTC
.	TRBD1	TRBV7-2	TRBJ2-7	CASTAAGTGVYEQYF	TGTGCCAGCACCGCCGCCGGGACAGGGGTCTACGAGCAGTACTTC
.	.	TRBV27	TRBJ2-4	CASSLQPGRNIQYF	TGTGCCAGCAGTCTACAGCCAGGGCGGAACATTCAGTACTTC